The TCR beta chain described here comes from a study of cytomegalovirus exposure and HLA in healthy donors. Study-wide points: The analysis excluded some indistinguishable V segments, including TRBV6-2 and TRBV6-3. Rarity held for most TCR sequences, but there were some public TCRs that occurred in many donors.

Between the trimmed V and J ends, which lost 3 bases and 2 bases, there was a span of 18 bases. Germline V gene data show CDR1 as SGHRS and CDR2 as YFSETQ. This CDR3 is built from 16 residues. 13 Jbeta primers and 60 Vbeta primers were used for the PCR. Measured with immunoSEQ multiplex PCR; TCRdb has only the in-frame clones, and not every one. There are roughly 200,000 clones in the sample; roughly 80% occur only once, and 1.7% lies in the top ten. Turning to this clone: What it recognizes is unknown.

Healthy people donating bone marrow made up the donors. Sequencing used PBMCs. The gene calls are TRBV5-1 and TRBJ2-7; D perhaps matches TRBD1 (5 bases). This TCR was sampled from a woman between 18 and 29 years old in good health and CMV-seronegative. The CDR3 DNA sequence: TGCGCCAGCAGCTCCCCAGGCGTAGACAGAACCTACGAGCAGTACTTC. Protein: CASSSPGVDRTYEQYF.